The 9 T cell receptor beta chains in this list originate from one sample, sequenced in a study of T cell changes during pregnancy in multiple sclerosis. Method: immunoSEQ multiplex PCR; TCRdb's copy keeps in-frame clones and lacks some. The sample has tens of thousands of clones, around 93% seen once; the top ten hold approximately 3.8%. The specimen was CD8+ T cells from peripheral blood mononuclear cells, collected in the second trimester of pregnancy. Every receptor here comes from a female donor with multiple sclerosis, enrolled in a pregnancy study.

The rearrangement joins TRBV7-6 to TRBJ2-7, with 8 bases aligning to TRBD1. Germline V gene sequence: CDR1 SGHVS, CDR2 FNYEAQ. This CDR3 spans 13 amino acids. After removal of 5 bases from V and 4 bases from J, the junction contained 4 bases not matched to a gene. The CDR3 sequence: CASSVRTGYEQYF. For the CDR3, the DNA is TGTGCCAGCAGCGTAAGGACAGGGTACGAGCAGTACTTC. The entire variable domain, with the rest obtained from reference TRBV7-6 and TRBJ2-7, is as follows: GAGVSQSPRYKVTKRGQDVALRCDPISGHVSLYWYRQALGQGPEFLTYFNYEAQQDKSGLPNDRFSAERPEGSISTLTIQRTEQRDSAMYRCASSVRTGYEQYFGPGTRLTVT.

V usage is TRBV4-1 and J usage is TRBJ2-3; 7 bases line up with TRBD2. The CDR3 covers 14 residues. Germline values: CDR1 MGHRA, CDR2 YSYEKL. The V gene end was trimmed by 10 bases and the J gene end by 2 bases; junction bases not matched to a gene: 9. The CDR3 protein is CATREDRDTDTQYF. CDR3 in DNA: TGCGCCACCCGGGAGGACCGTGACACAGATACGCAGTATTTT.

This chain joins TRBV7-2 and TRBJ2-5; 7 nucleotides agree with TRBD2. CDR1 is SGHTA and CDR2 is FQGNSA in the germline V gene. CDR3 size: 14 residues. The V and J ends lost 4 bases and 3 bases, in that order; junction bases with no gene match: 5. CDR3 amino acids: CASSSSLAEETQYF. CDR3 sequence (DNA): TGTGCCAGCAGCTCTTCCCTAGCGGAAGAGACCCAGTACTTC.

This chain joins TRBV5-1 and TRBJ2-2; 11 bases agree with TRBD2. This CDR3 spans 18 amino acids. V shed 2 bases, J shed 3 bases, and the junction held 9 bases outside the gene matches. Germline V gene data show CDR1 as SGHRS and CDR2 as YFSETQ. The CDR3 DNA sequence: TGCGCCAGCAGCTTACAAAAACTAGCGGGAGTTTACACCGGGGAGCTGTTTTTT. It is translated as CASSLQKLAGVYTGELFF.

The V gene is TRBV19, the J gene TRBJ1-1; no clear D gene. Germline CDR1 and CDR2: LNHDA and SQIVND (reference sequence). The CDR3 runs 13 residues. V lost 1 base and J 5 bases, leaving 8 bases between the germline ends. CDR3 amino acids: CASSIGATTEAFF. The CDR3 bases are TGTGCCAGTAGTATAGGGGCAACGACTGAAGCTTTCTTT. The whole variable domain, remainder taken from reference TRBV19 and TRBJ1-1, is DGGITQSPKYLFRKEGQNVTLSCEQNLNHDAMYWYRQDPGQGLRLIYYSQIVNDFQKGDIAEGYSVSREKKESFPLTVTSAQKNPTAFYLCASSIGATTEAFFGQGTRLTVV.

The DNA for the CDR3 is TGTGCCAGTAGTATAGGCGGGCCGGAAAAACTGTTTTTT. Its translation is CASSIGGPEKLFF. The V call is TRBV19, the J call TRBJ1-4; no clear D. Germline V gene lookup returns CDR1 LNHDA and CDR2 SQIVND (reference sequence). This CDR3 spans 13 amino acids. Between the trimmed V and J ends, which lost 1 base and 8 bases, there was a span of 8 bases.

The chain couples TRBV27 to TRBJ2-2, with D unclear. This CDR3 region has 13 residues. Looked up from germline, CDR1 is MNHEY and CDR2 is SMNVEV (reference sequence). V lost 8 bases to trimming and J lost 4 bases, with 11 bases between them. The CDR3 DNA reads as TGTGCCAGCTACTATAGGTTCACCGGGGAGCTGTTTTTT. It yields the protein CASYYRFTGELFF.

The chain employs TRBV11-2 and TRBJ2-3, with D perhaps TRBD2 (6 bases). Germline V gene data show CDR1 as SGHAT and CDR2 as FQNNGV. The CDR3 extends over 16 amino acids. V shed 0 bases and J shed 7 bases, with 17 bases lying between them. This chain's CDR3 is CASSLETAGKLNTQYF. Here the CDR3 DNA reads TGTGCCAGCAGCTTAGAAACTGCGGGAAAGTTAAATACGCAGTATTTT.

The CDR3 DNA is TGTGCCAGCAGTTCCGGACAGGGGGCGAGAAGGGAGCAGTACTTC. Translating it yields CASSSGQGARREQYF. The chain couples TRBV27 to TRBJ2-7; 11 positions match TRBD1. The CDR3 runs to 15 residues. Germline CDR1 is MNHEY and CDR2 is SMNVEV (reference sequence). The junction had 9 bases not matched to a gene; V was cut back by 4 bases and J by 7 bases.